Listed here is a single T cell receptor (beta chain). TCRdb's table, derived via immunoSEQ multiplex PCR, lists solely in-frame clones and lacks some. The profile shows around 340,000 clones, more than 60% of them singletons. The data belong to a study of shared clonotypes between healthy human individuals. This CDR3 contains 15 residues. After removal of 6 bases from V and 7 bases from J, the junction contained 9 bases not matched to a gene. Germline CDR1 is MNHNY and CDR2 is SVGAGI (reference sequence). This chain links TRBV6-6 with TRBJ2-3; 11 bases align to TRBD2. The sample taken for sequencing was memory CD4+ T cells sorted from blood. The subset here: CD45RA-negative fraction. The receptor was isolated from a man aged 25-40 years in good health. DNA for the CDR3: TGTGCCAGCAGGCCGACTAGCGGGGCTCGGTATACGCAGTATTTT. This encodes CASRPTSGARYTQYF.